This is a list of T cell receptor beta chains from one sample in a study of cytomegalovirus exposure and HLA in healthy donors. Clones were read by immunoSEQ multiplex PCR, and TCRdb kept only the in-frame ones, dropping some. The sample consists of roughly 150,000 clones, approximately 84% of them appearing once. Input material: PBMCs. These receptors came from a man aged 30 to 39 in good health and CMV-seropositive. Each CDR3 is given with its conserved first and last residue. The order of the fields is J gene, clone size, V gene, D gene, CDR3 DNA, CDR3 protein. A D gene is named only where the DNA matches it firmly. Not all rows give a size; the values are once, few, many and, for expanded clones, a class.

TRBJ2-1,-,TRBV27,TRBD1,TGTGCCAGCAGTTTATCGGCGGGACAGGGGGTCCCAAACTCCTACAATGAGCAGTTCTTC,CASSLSAGQGVPNSYNEQFF
TRBJ1-2,-,TRBV6-5,-,TGTGCCAGCAGCGCTACAAGGAGGAACTATGGCTACACCTTC,CASSATRRNYGYTF
TRBJ2-6,-,TRBV30,TRBD1,TGTGCGCTGGGGGGACAGGGGGTCTCTGGGGCCAACGTCCTGACTTTC,CALGGQGVSGANVLTF
TRBJ1-2,-,TRBV6-6,TRBD1,TGTGCCAGCAGTTACGGAGGGGGCGCAACTGGCTACACCTTC,CASSYGGGATGYTF
TRBJ2-3,-,TRBV4-2,TRBD2,TGTGCCAGCAGCCAACTGAGCGGGAGGACGACAGATACGCAGTATTTT,CASSQLSGRTTDTQYF
TRBJ2-5,-,TRBV5-4,TRBD2,TGTGCCAGCAGCCGTCGACTAGCGGGAAGGGGGCAAGAGACCCAGTACTTC,CASSRRLAGRGQETQYF
TRBJ2-1,-,TRBV7-3,-,TGTGCCAGCAGCTTAGGTGCGAGCTCCTACAATGAGCAGTTCTTC,CASSLGASSYNEQFF
TRBJ1-2,-,TRBV27,-,TGTGCCAGCAGTTCCAATGGCCCCTATGGCTACACCTTC,CASSSNGPYGYTF
TRBJ2-2,-,TRBV7-9,-,TGTGCCAGCAGCCTCCTAAGTTTTAACACCGGGGAGCTGTTTTTT,CASSLLSFNTGELFF
TRBJ2-1,-,TRBV4-1,TRBD2,TGCGCCAGCAGCCAAGTCAGGGGGACTAGCGGGAGGATAACCTACAATGAGCAGTTCTTC,CASSQVRGTSGRITYNEQFF
TRBJ2-5,-,TRBV18,TRBD1,TGTGCCAGCTCACCTGGACAGGAAGAGACCCAGTACTTC,CASSPGQEETQYF
TRBJ1-3,-,TRBV4-1,TRBD1,TGCGCCAGCAGCCAAGAAAGGGGGCTATCTGGAAACACCATATATTTT,CASSQERGLSGNTIYF
TRBJ1-2,-,TRBV19,TRBD1,TGTGCCAGTAGTTGGGGGACAGCTAACTATGGCTACACCTTC,CASSWGTANYGYTF
TRBJ1-1,few,TRBV5-1,TRBD1,TGCGCCAGCAGCAAAGGACAGGACACTGAAGCTTTCTTT,CASSKGQDTEAFF
TRBJ1-2,-,TRBV7-9,-,TGTTCCAGCAGCCGGTATGGCTACACCTTC,CSSSRYGYTF
TRBJ2-3,-,TRBV7-9,TRBD2,TGTGCCAGCAGCTTAGGGCGGGAGACCACAGATACGCAGTATTTT,CASSLGRETTDTQYF
TRBJ2-7,-,TRBV4-3,TRBD1,TGCGCCAGCAGCCAAGCCCAGGGGGCGGACTACGAGCAGTACTTC,CASSQAQGADYEQYF
TRBJ1-5,-,TRBV5-6,TRBD1,TGTGCCAGCAGCTTGGGGACAGGGCGCAATCAGCCCCAGCATTTT,CASSLGTGRNQPQHF
TRBJ2-2,-,TRBV29-1,-,TGCAGCGTGGGGGGGGCAGGGGCGAACACCGGGGAGCTGTTTTTT,CSVGGAGANTGELFF
TRBJ2-3,-,TRBV5-4,TRBD1,TGTGCCAGCAGCCCTGACAGGGTTAATACGCAGTATTTT,CASSPDRVNTQYF
TRBJ2-3,-,TRBV4-2,TRBD2,TGTGCCAGCAGCCAAGAGCGGGAGGCAATTAGCACAGATACGCAGTATTTT,CASSQEREAISTDTQYF
TRBJ2-3,-,TRBV18,-,TGTGCCAGCTCACCGGCTTTCGGGGTAGGCACAGATACGCAGTATTTT,CASSPAFGVGTDTQYF
TRBJ2-1,-,TRBV7-2,TRBD2,TGTGCCAGCAGCTCATCGGGACTAGGGGGGGCCAGCTCCTACAATGAGCAGTTCTTC,CASSSSGLGGASSYNEQFF
TRBJ2-1,-,TRBV11-2,-,TGTGCCAGCAGCCCCCTCCGGGGGACGGCCTACAATGAGCAGTTCTTC,CASSPLRGTAYNEQFF
TRBJ1-2,few,TRBV6-6,-,TGTGCCAGCAGGACCGGGGGCTATGGCTACACCTTC,CASRTGGYGYTF
TRBJ1-4,-,TRBV7-9,TRBD1,TGTTCCAGCAGCACGAGGCCGGACAGGGGGAGGGTAAAAGAAAAACTGTTTTTT,CSSSTRPDRGRVKEKLFF
TRBJ1-3,-,TRBV27,-,TGTGCCAGCAGGAGAGGCCAGGACAGCTCTGGAAACACCATATATTTT,CASRRGQDSSGNTIYF
TRBJ1-3,-,TRBV7-3,-,TGTGCCAGCAGCCAGGGCGGAGCTGGAAACACCATATATTTT,CASSQGGAGNTIYF
TRBJ1-2,-,TRBV5-1,-,TGCGCCAGCAGTCCAGGGATACCTAACTATGGCTACACCTTC,CASSPGIPNYGYTF
TRBJ1-1,-,TRBV29-1,-,TGCAGCGTTGACCCGGCGGAGAACACTGAAGCTTTCTTT,CSVDPAENTEAFF
TRBJ1-2,-,TRBV2,-,TGTGCCAGCAGTGAACAGCTGACTCGGGGCTATGGCTACACCTTC,CASSEQLTRGYGYTF
TRBJ2-1,-,TRBV5-1,-,TGCGCCAGCGCCTCCGGGGGAAGCAATGAGCAGTTCTTC,CASASGGSNEQFF
TRBJ2-7,-,TRBV19,TRBD2,TGTGCCAGTAGTATGGGTACGGGGGGGCTGTACGAGCAGTACTTC,CASSMGTGGLYEQYF
TRBJ1-5,-,TRBV4-2,-,TGTGCCAGCAGCCAAGATTGGGGAGCGAATCAGCCCCAGCATTTT,CASSQDWGANQPQHF
TRBJ1-4,-,TRBV14,TRBD1,TGTGCCAGCAGTTCCCAGGGGGTAGGAAAACTGTTTTTT,CASSSQGVGKLFF
TRBJ1-1,-,TRBV11-1,-,TGTGCCAGCAGCGCCTATTTAGGGGTTGAAGCTTTCTTT,CASSAYLGVEAFF
TRBJ2-1,-,TRBV6-5,-,TGTGCCAGCAGTTACTCGCGGGACTCCTACAATGAGCAGTTCTTC,CASSYSRDSYNEQFF
TRBJ2-1,-,TRBV5-1,-,TGCGCCAGCAGCCCCCCGGACTCGCGGAATGAGCAGTTCTTC,CASSPPDSRNEQFF
TRBJ2-4,-,TRBV2,TRBD1,TGTGCCAGCAGCGAACGGACCCTGGACAGGGTGCGGGGCATTCAGTACTTC,CASSERTLDRVRGIQYF
TRBJ2-2,-,TRBV7-3,TRBD2,TGTGCCAGCAGCTTTGGACTAGTGGGCACCGGGGAGCTGTTTTTT,CASSFGLVGTGELFF
TRBJ1-2,-,TRBV27,-,TGTGCCAGCAGTTTCCGACCCGGGAACCTGGGGGGCTACACCTTC,CASSFRPGNLGGYTF
TRBJ2-7,-,TRBV27,TRBD2,TGTGCCAGCAGTTCTCTTTGGGGAGGGTCCTACGAGCAGTACTTC,CASSSLWGGSYEQYF
TRBJ1-2,-,TRBV6-4,TRBD1,TGTGCCAGCAGAGACCACAGGGGAAAGAGTGGCTACACCTTC,CASRDHRGKSGYTF
TRBJ2-1,few,TRBV19,-,TGTGCCAGTAGTCCTCGAGGGGGGGGGCGGGCCCTCAATGAGCAGTTCTTC,CASSPRGGGRALNEQFF